This TCR beta chain was recorded in a study of blood T cell repertoires in COVID-19. As for the study in general: Whether acute or convalescent, the COVID-19 samples came from the United States, Italy and Spain.

CDR3 size: 13 residues. Looked up from germline, CDR1 is SNHLY and CDR2 is FYNNEI. With 5 bases removed from V and 4 bases from J, the gap between germline ends came to 11 bases. How the authors handled the data: Amplifying reference gene primers gave estimates of nucleated cell counts. TCRdb's table, derived via immunoSEQ multiplex PCR, lists solely in-frame clones and lacks some. The DNA gave D and trimming, while V, J and clone size come from that table. Among around 200,000 clones listed, around 84% were seen once. The sequencing input was peripheral blood. The genes are TRBV2 and TRBJ1-1; no clear D gene. This clonotype originated in a man aged 30 to 39 with active or convalescent COVID-19. The CDR3 nucleotides read TGTGCCAGCAGTCGGGGTACAAGCACTGAAGCTTTCTTT. Amino acid sequence: CASSRGTSTEAFF.